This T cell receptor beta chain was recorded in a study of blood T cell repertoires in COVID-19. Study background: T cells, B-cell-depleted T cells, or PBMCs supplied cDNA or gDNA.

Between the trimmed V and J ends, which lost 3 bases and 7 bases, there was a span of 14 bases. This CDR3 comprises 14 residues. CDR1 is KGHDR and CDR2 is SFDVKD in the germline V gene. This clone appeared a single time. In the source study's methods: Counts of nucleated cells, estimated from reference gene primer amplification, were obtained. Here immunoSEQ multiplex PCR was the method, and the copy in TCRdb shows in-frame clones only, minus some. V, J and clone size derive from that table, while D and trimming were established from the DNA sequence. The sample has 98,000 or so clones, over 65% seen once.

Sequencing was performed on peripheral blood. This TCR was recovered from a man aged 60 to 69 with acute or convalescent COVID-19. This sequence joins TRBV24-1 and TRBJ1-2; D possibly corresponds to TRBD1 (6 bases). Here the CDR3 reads CATSDEGTISGYTF. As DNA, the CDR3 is TGTGCCACCAGTGATGAAGGGACAATTAGTGGCTACACCTTC.